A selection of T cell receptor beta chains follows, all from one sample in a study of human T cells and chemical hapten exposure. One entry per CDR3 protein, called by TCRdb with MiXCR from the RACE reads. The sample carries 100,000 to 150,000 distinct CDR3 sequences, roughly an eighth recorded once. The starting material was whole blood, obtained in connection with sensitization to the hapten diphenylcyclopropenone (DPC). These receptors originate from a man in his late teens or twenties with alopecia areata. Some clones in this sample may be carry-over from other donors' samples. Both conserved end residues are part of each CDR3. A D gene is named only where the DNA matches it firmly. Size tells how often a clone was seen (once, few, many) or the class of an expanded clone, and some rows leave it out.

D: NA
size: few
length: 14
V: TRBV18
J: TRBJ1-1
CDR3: CASSTAGKNTEAFF
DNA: TGTGCCAGCTCGACGGCTGGGAAGAACACTGAAGCTTTCTTT

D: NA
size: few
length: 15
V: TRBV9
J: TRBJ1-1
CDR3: CASSVDLSSLGEAFF
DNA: TGTGCCAGCAGCGTAGACCTGTCCAGTCTGGGTGAAGCTTTCTTT

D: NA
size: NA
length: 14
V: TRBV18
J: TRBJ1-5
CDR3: CASSPTGIGQPQHF
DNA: TGTGCCAGCTCACCGACAGGTATAGGGCAGCCCCAGCATTTT

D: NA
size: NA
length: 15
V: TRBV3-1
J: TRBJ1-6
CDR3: CASNHRQHYNSPLHF
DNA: TGTGCCAGCAACCATAGACAGCACTATAATTCACCCCTCCACTTT

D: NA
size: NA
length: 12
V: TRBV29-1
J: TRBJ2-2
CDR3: CSVLRDTGELFF
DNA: TGCAGCGTTTTACGGGACACCGGGGAGCTGTTTTTT

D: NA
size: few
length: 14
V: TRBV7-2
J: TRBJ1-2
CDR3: CASSLVKGYYGYTF
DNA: TGTGCCAGCAGCTTAGTAAAAGGTTACTATGGCTACACCTTC

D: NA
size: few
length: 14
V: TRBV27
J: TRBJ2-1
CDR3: CASIGGLNYNEQFF
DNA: TGTGCCAGCATTGGCGGACTGAACTACAATGAGCAGTTCTTC

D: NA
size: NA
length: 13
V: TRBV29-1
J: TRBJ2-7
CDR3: CSVDLRLAGEQYF
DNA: TGCAGCGTTGATTTGCGTCTAGCCGGCGAGCAGTACTTC

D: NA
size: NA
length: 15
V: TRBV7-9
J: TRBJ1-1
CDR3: CASAPPGASSTEAFF
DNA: TGTGCCAGCGCCCCCCCGGGGGCCAGTAGCACTGAAGCTTTCTTT

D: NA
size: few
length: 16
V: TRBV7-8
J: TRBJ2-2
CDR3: CASSLVSAGNTGELFF
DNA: TGTGCCAGCAGCTTAGTCTCCGCAGGGAACACCGGGGAGCTGTTTTTT

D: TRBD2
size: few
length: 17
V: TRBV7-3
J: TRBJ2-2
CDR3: CASSPKALAGRTGELFF
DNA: TGTGCCAGCAGCCCTAAAGCACTAGCGGGGCGGACCGGGGAGCTGTTTTTT

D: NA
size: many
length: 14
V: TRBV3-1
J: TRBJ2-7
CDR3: CASSQEPGTSEQYF
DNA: TGTGCCAGCAGCCAAGAACCAGGTACCTCCGAGCAGTACTTC

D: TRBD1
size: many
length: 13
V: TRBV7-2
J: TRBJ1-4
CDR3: CASSFTGGEKLFF
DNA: TGTGCCAGCAGCTTCACAGGGGGAGAAAAACTGTTTTTT

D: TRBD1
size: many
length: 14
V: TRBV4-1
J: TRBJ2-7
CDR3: CASSPGTGAYEQYF
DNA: TGCGCCAGCAGCCCGGGGACAGGGGCCTACGAGCAGTACTTC

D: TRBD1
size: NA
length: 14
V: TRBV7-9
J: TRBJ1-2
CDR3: CASSLTGALNGYTF
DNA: TGTGCCAGCAGCTTGACAGGGGCTCTGAATGGCTACACCTTC

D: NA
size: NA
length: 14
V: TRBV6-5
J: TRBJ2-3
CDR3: CASSYRLGTDTQYF
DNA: TGTGCCAGCAGTTATAGGTTAGGGACAGATACGCAGTATTTT

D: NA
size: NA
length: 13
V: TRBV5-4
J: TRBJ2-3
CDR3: CASSLAPQGPQYF
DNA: TGTGCCAGCAGCTTGGCCCCGCAGGGCCCGCAGTATTTT

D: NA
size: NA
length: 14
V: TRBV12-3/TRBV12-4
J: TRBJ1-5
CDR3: CASSLVAVNRPQHF
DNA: TGTGCCAGCAGTTTAGTGGCCGTCAATCGGCCCCAGCATTTT

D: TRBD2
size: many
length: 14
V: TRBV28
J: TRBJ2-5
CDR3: CASSPGLAKETQYF
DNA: TGTGCCAGCAGTCCAGGACTAGCGAAAGAGACCCAGTACTTC

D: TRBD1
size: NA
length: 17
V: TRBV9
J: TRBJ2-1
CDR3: CASSVGWTGESYNEQFF
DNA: TGTGCCAGCAGCGTAGGCTGGACAGGCGAGTCCTACAATGAGCAGTTCTTC

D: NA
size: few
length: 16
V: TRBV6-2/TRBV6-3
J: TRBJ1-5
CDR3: CASTNAGDWGNQPQHF
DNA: TGTGCCAGCACTAACGCGGGGGATTGGGGCAATCAGCCCCAGCATTTT

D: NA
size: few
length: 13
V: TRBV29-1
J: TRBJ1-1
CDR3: CSVDLSLNTEAFF
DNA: TGCAGCGTTGACCTTTCACTGAACACTGAAGCTTTCTTT

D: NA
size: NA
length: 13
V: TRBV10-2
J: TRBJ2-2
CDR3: CASTSIASGELFF
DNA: TGCGCCAGCACATCGATAGCGTCCGGGGAGCTGTTTTTT

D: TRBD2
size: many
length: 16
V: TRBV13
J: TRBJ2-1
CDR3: CASSSSERGSYNEQFF
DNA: TGTGCCAGCAGCTCGTCTGAGCGGGGGAGTTACAATGAGCAGTTCTTC

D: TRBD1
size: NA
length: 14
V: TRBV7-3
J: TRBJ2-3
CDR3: CASRKGALTDTQYF
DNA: TGTGCCAGCAGGAAGGGGGCCCTAACAGATACGCAGTATTTT

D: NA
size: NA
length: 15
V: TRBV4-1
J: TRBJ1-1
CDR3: CASSHRDERNTEAFF
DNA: TGCGCCAGCAGCCATCGGGACGAACGGAACACTGAAGCTTTCTTT

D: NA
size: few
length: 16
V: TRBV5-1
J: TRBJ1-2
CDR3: CASSLSTRRGHYGYTF
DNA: TGCGCCAGCAGCTTGTCAACTCGGCGGGGGCACTATGGCTACACCTTC

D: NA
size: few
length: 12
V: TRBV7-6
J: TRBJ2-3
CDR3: CASSLVPGQQYF
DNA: TGTGCCAGCAGCTTAGTCCCGGGACAGCAGTATTTT

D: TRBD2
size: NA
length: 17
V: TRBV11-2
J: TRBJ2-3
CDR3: CASSLVGSGGSTDTQYF
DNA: TGTGCCAGCAGCTTAGTCGGCAGCGGGGGGAGCACAGATACGCAGTATTTT

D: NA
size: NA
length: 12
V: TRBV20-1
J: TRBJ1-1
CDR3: CVWVSGDPEAFF
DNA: TGCGTGTGGGTTTCAGGGGACCCTGAAGCTTTCTTT

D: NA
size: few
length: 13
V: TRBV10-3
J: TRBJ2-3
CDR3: CAISVKSTDTQYF
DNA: TGTGCCATCAGTGTGAAGAGCACAGATACGCAGTATTTT

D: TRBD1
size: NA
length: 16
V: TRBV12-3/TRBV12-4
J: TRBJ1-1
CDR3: CASSRRDRRPNTEAFF
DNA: TGTGCCAGCAGTCGCCGGGACAGGCGCCCGAACACTGAAGCTTTCTTT

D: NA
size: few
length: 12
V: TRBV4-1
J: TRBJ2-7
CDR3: CASSQWSGEQYF
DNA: TGCGCCAGCAGCCAATGGTCCGGCGAGCAGTACTTC

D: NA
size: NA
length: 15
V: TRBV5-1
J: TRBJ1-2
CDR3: CASSFKGVMKNGYTF
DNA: TGCGCCAGCAGCTTTAAGGGAGTCATGAAAAACGGCTACACCTTC

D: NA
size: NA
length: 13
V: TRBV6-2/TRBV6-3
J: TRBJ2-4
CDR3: CASGGSTKNIQYF
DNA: TGTGCCAGCGGGGGCTCGACCAAAAACATTCAGTACTTC

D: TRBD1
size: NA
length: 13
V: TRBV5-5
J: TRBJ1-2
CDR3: CASSSQGALGYTF
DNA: TGTGCCAGCAGCTCACAGGGGGCGCTTGGCTACACCTTC

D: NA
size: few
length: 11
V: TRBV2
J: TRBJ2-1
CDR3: CASSDGSRQFF
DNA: TGTGCCAGCAGTGACGGGTCGAGGCAGTTCTTC

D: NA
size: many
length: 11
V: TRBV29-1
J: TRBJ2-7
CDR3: CSVVGAREQYF
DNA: TGCAGCGTTGTGGGCGCCCGGGAGCAGTACTTC

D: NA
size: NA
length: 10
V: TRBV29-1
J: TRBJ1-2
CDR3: CSVQDYGYTF
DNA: TGCAGCGTTCAGGACTATGGCTACACCTTC

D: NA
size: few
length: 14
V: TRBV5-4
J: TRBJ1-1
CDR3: CASSLMGRGTEAFF
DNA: TGTGCCAGCAGCTTGATGGGGCGGGGTACCGAAGCTTTCTTT

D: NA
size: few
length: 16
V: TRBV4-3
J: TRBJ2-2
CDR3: CASSLGSSDLAGELFF
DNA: TGCGCCAGCAGCCTAGGCTCTAGTGATCTGGCCGGGGAGCTGTTTTTT

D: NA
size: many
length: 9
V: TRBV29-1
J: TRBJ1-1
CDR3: CSGDREAFF
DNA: TGCAGCGGTGACAGGGAAGCTTTCTTT

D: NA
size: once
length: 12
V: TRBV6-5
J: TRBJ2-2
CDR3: CASRLLNGELFF
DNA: TGTGCCAGCAGGCTCCTAAACGGGGAGCTGTTTTTT

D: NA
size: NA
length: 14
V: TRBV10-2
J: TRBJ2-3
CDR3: CASRPDILTDTQYF
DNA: TGCGCCAGCAGACCCGACATACTCACAGATACGCAGTATTTT

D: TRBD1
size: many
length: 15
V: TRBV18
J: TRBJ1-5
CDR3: CASSPGGPSNQPQHF
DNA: TGTGCCAGCTCCCCAGGGGGGCCTAGCAATCAGCCCCAGCATTTT

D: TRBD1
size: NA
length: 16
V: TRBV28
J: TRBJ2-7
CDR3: CASSSPGQGGGNEQYF
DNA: TGTGCCAGCAGTTCCCCGGGACAGGGGGGAGGGAACGAGCAGTACTTC

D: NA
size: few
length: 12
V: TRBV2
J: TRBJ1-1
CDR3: CASIGGDTEAFF
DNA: TGTGCCAGCATAGGGGGAGACACTGAAGCTTTCTTT

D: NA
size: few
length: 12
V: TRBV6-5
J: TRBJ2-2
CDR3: CASMAYTGELFF
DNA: TGTGCCAGCATGGCCTATACCGGGGAGCTGTTTTTT

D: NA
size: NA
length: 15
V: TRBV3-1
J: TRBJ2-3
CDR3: CASSQDVGSADTQYF
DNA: TGTGCCAGCAGCCAAGATGTTGGGAGCGCAGATACGCAGTATTTT

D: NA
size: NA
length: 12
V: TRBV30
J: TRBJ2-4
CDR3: CAWTVAKNIQYF
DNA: TGTGCCTGGACGGTAGCCAAAAACATTCAGTACTTC

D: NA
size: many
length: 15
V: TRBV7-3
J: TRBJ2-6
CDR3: CASSRDGTGANVLTF
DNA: TGTGCCAGCAGCAGGGACGGTACTGGGGCCAACGTCCTGACTTTC

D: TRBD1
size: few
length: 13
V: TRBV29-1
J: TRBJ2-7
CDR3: CSVVGTGYDEQYF
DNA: TGCAGCGTCGTTGGGACAGGGTACGACGAGCAGTACTTC

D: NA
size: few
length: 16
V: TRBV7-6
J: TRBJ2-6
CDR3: CASSLFRVSGANVLTF
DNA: TGTGCCAGCAGCTTATTTAGGGTCTCTGGGGCCAACGTCCTGACTTTC

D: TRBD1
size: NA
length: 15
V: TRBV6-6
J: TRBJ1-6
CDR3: CASSWPGTANSPLHF
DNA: TGTGCCAGCAGTTGGCCCGGGACAGCGAATTCACCCCTCCACTTT